This T cell receptor beta chain derives from a study of CD8+ T cells in alopecia areata. Study-level results: Clonality was higher in lesional than normal scalp, especially in alopecia totalis/universalis.

Alopecia areata patients provided lesional scalp punch biopsies and peripheral blood, both collected for the study. Extracted RNA was reverse transcribed into cDNA, the sequencing template. Clones were read by immunoSEQ multiplex PCR, and TCRdb kept only the in-frame ones, dropping some. Among around 29,000 clones listed, 70% to 80% were seen once. Per germline, CDR1 SQVTM and CDR2 ANQGSEA. V gave up 7 bases and J gave up 4 bases, with 14 bases separating them. This CDR3 spans 12 amino acids. As concerns this clone: Antigen: not known.

The TCR originated in a human donor with alopecia areata. This sequence joins TRBV29-1 and TRBJ2-7; D remains unclear. The specimen sequenced was NKG2D-low CD8+ T cells sorted from blood. CDR3 protein: CSARSPKYEQYF. The CDR3, as DNA: TGCAGCGCTCGATCCCCGAAATACGAGCAGTACTTC.